A single T cell receptor beta chain is shown here with its context. The antigen is unknown. TCRdb fed the 5' RACE reads into MiXCR, producing one record per CDR3 protein. This sample has under 150,000 distinct CDR3 sequences, with about 15% found just once. This entry belongs to a study of CD8 T cells in ankylosing spondylitis. Study outcomes and limitations: Several highly homologous variants formed a TCR beta motif that appeared characteristic of ankylosing spondylitis blood.

The CDR3 totals 14 residues. CDR1 MNHEY and CDR2 SMNVEV come from the germline V gene (reference sequence). Deletions cut 8 bases from V and 8 bases from J, with 16 bases between. Sequenced input: blood, either unsorted or a sorted T cell fraction (not recorded which). The chain recombines TRBV27 with TRBJ1-6, with D possibly being TRBD1 (5 bases). The sequence was collected from a male donor with ankylosing spondylitis. The CDR3 protein is CASAPGTPHSPLHF. In DNA, the CDR3 is TGTGCCAGCGCACCCGGGACCCCACATTCACCCCTCCACTTT.